Shown below are 2 T cell receptor beta chains from a single sample sequenced in a study of blood T cells in healthy people across ages (dated by TCRdb to about 2015). Library construction relied on 5' RACE. The run used an Illumina HiSeq 2500. The second PCR ran for about 7 to 11 cycles and used a J-beta primer mix along with a sample-barcoded 5' primer. TCRdb ran its own pipeline on the public reads, namely fastp trimming at Q25 and MiXCR clone calling, and kept in-frame beta chains. Rows with a matching CDR3 protein are joined into one entry that keeps the most common DNA and genes. The sample table shows 700,000 to 850,000 distinct CDR3 sequences, and about 34% are seen once. The top ten constitute roughly 13% of the sample. The sample consisted of blood. The receptors stem from a man between 18 and 29 years old in good health.

This clonotype was recorded many times. This sequence joins TRBV4-3 and TRBJ1-4; a possible D gene is TRBD1 (5 bases). Germline V gene lookup returns CDR1 LGHNA and CDR2 YSLEER. There are 14 residues in the CDR3. Trimming cost V 0 bases and J 8 bases, with 10 bases left between them. The CDR3 loop reads CASSQEQGSEKLFF. CDR3 DNA: TGCGCCAGCAGCCAAGAGCAGGGAAGCGAAAAACTGTTTTTT.

At least ten counts were recorded for this clonotype. This rearrangement joins TRBV12-3 or TRBV12-4 to TRBJ2-3; no reliable D call. CDR3 length: 15 amino acids. Trimming took 6 bases from V and 0 from J, leaving 13 bases between them. CDR3 coding DNA: TGTGCCAGCAGGGAGTCGACCGCTAGCACAGATACGCAGTATTTT. This codes for CASRESTASTDTQYF.